The present TCR beta chain was sequenced within a study of T-cell reconstitution after alpha-beta-depleted transplantation in children. A library of TCRbeta sequences, prepared with unique molecular identifiers, was generated. Using its own MiXCR run on the PCR reads, TCRdb lists one record per CDR3 protein. The sample includes hundreds of thousands of distinct CDR3 sequences, approximately 15% of them seen just once. V lost 2 bases and J lost 3; bases outside the gene matches: 3. Germline V gene sequence: CDR1 LGHNA, CDR2 YNFKEQ. The CDR3 covers 15 residues. This receptor was identified in a human donor who donated a stem cell graft to a child with acute myeloid leukemia. The rearrangement joins TRBV4-2 to TRBJ1-1, with 10 bases matching TRBD1. This specimen was PBMCs from the stem cell graft donor, taken from the stem cell graft. CDR3 DNA sequence: TGTGCCAGCAGCCAACTGGACAGGGGGGACACTGAAGCTTTCTTT. It specifies CASSQLDRGDTEAFF.